This entry is about one T cell receptor (beta chain). Generated by immunoSEQ multiplex PCR, the TCRdb table keeps only in-frame clones and is missing some. The data contain roughly 110,000 clones, about 90% of them singletons. V was cut by 4 bases and J by 7 bases, with 17 bases left in between. This CDR3 region has 15 residues. The germline V gene has CDR1 SNHLY and CDR2 FYNNEI. This sample stems from a study of T cell changes during pregnancy in multiple sclerosis. This clonotype was sampled from a female donor with multiple sclerosis, enrolled in a pregnancy study. The sample was peripheral blood, taken after pregnancy. The J gene is TRBJ2-4, the V gene TRBV2, with D possibly TRBD1 on 7 matching bases. The CDR3 here is CASSVQGGARNIQYF. Here the CDR3 DNA reads TGTGCCAGCAGTGTTCAGGGGGGCGCGAGGAACATTCAGTACTTC.